Listed here is a single T cell receptor (beta chain). No cognate antigen has been identified for it. Base qualities are not at hand, and no much larger clone is one base apart. Sample treatment or condition, as interpreted from the label and publication: in vitro stimulation with specific CMV peptide epitopes to enrich CMV-specific T cells. The reads were generated on an Illumina HiSeq 1500. TCRdb handled the public reads itself, with Q25 trimming in fastp and clone calling in MiXCR, and kept productive beta chains. Entries are consolidated by CDR3 protein sequence, retaining the most common genes and DNA. The sample table shows 700,000 to 900,000 distinct CDR3 sequences, and 25% to 30% are seen once. The leading ten clones occupy roughly 14% of the sample. These data belong to a study of T cell repertoires in cytomegalovirus infection (dated by TCRdb to the late 2010s). For the wider study: The peptide stimulations were aimed at well-studied HLA-B-restricted epitopes as well as recently identified HLA-C-restricted CMV epitopes, whose presentation resists viral immunomodulation. The HLA type of each donor mattered for the analysis, because public TCR beta signatures pointed to carriage of CMV infection along with the matching HLA type.

Broad study findings and their caveats: The ex vivo response was dominated by HLA-C-restricted CMV-specific TCR beta clonotypes, which also provided the single most frequent clonotype in two of eight donors. In both this cohort and an independent approximately 370-donor cohort, the cumulative frequency of public TCR beta family members distinguished carriers of CMV infection plus the relevant HLA type.

From the cysteine up to the phenylalanine, the CDR3 has a length of 14 residues. Only CDR3 DNA remains: 42 bases, in frame from the first base. The V end loses 3 bases and the J end loses 10 bases, and a stretch of 16 bases separates them. The material sequenced was cultured CD8+ T cells from PBMCs, taken from culture after CMV antigen stimulation. The sequence is built from TRBV12-3 or TRBV12-4 and TRBJ1-5; no D segment can be confidently identified. This clonotype was obtained from a human donor in good health (CMV status not recorded). Some clones in this sample may be carry-over from other donors' samples. The DNA sequence follows: TGTGCCAGCAGTTTTTCGGGCGAAGTTCGACCCCAGCATTTT. It translates as CASSFSGEVRPQHF.